The next 26 T cell receptor beta chains were all read from a single sample in a study of T cells in localized non-small cell lung cancer. Produced via immunoSEQ multiplex PCR; TCRdb's table is partial and in-frame only. The sample carries fewer than 95,000 clones, approximately 91% recorded once. The sequencing used PBMCs, collected before any cancer treatment. Source of these receptors: a woman aged 40-75 years with stage II squamous cell lung carcinoma.

The gene calls are TRBV7-9 and TRBJ2-7, with unresolved D. V lost 0 bases and J lost 6, with 12 bases in between. The germline V gene encodes CDR1 SEHNR and CDR2 FQNEAQ (reference sequence). The CDR3 covers 14 residues. CDR3: CASSLALPTGEQYF. CDR3 DNA sequence: TGTGCCAGCAGCTTAGCCCTTCCGACGGGCGAGCAGTACTTC.

V and J are TRBV13 and TRBJ2-7; 9 bases are a match to TRBD1. The CDR3 is 13 residues long. CDR1 and CDR2 from the germline V gene are PRHDT and FYEKMQ (reference sequence). The V segment lost 5 bases and the J segment 4 bases; nucleotides outside the gene matches: 3. CDR3 in amino acids: CASSRQGVYEQYF. CDR3 bases: TGTGCCAGCAGCAGACAGGGGGTATACGAGCAGTACTTC. The full variable domain, in which reference TRBV13 and TRBJ2-7 provide the parts outside the CDR3, is AAGVIQSPRHLIKEKRETATLKCYPIPRHDTVYWYQQGPGQDPQFLISFYEKMQSDKGSIPDRFSAQQFSDYHSELNMSSLELGDSALYFCASSRQGVYEQYFGPGTRLTVT.

V gene TRBV7-2 combines with J gene TRBJ1-2; D not resolved. Looked up from germline, CDR1 is SGHTA and CDR2 is FQGNSA. The length of the CDR3 is 13 residues. V shed 2 bases and J shed 5 bases, with 9 bases lying between them. This CDR3 is CASSLMSSYGYTF. CDR3 in DNA: TGTGCCAGCAGCTTAATGTCCAGTTATGGCTACACCTTC.

Written as DNA, the CDR3 is TGCGCCAGCGCCGGCTGGGAGCAAGAGACCCAGTACTTC. This gives the protein CASAGWEQETQYF. The V and J genes are TRBV4-1 and TRBJ2-5, with a tentative D call TRBD2 (5 bases). There are 13 residues in the CDR3. Trimming removed 8 bases at V and 2 bases at J, with 12 bases between. CDR1 MGHRA and CDR2 YSYEKL come from the germline V gene.

The rearrangement uses TRBV5-4 and TRBJ1-4; a weak D match, TRBD1 (6 bases). The V end was cut by 2 bases, the J end by 8 bases, with 13 bases between. Germline V CDR1 and CDR2: SGHNT, YYREEE (reference sequence). The CDR3 spans 14 residues. The CDR3 nucleotides read TGTGCCAGCAGCTTTAGGGGGGCCGGGGAAAAACTGTTTTTT. Translation gives CASSFRGAGEKLFF.

The chain recombines TRBV28 with TRBJ1-2, with D possibly TRBD1 on 6 matching bases. Germline V gene data show CDR1 as MDHEN and CDR2 as SYDVKM. The CDR3 runs 15 residues. Trimming took 7 bases from V and 0 from J, leaving 15 bases between them. The CDR3 nucleotides read TGTGCCAGCAACCTCTACAGGGTGGCTAACTATGGCTACACCTTC. Protein: CASNLYRVANYGYTF.

J is TRBJ2-7 and V is TRBV11-2; D remains ambiguous. Per germline, CDR1 SGHAT and CDR2 FQNNGV. The CDR3 contains 11 residues. V was pared by 2 bases and J by 3 bases, with 2 bases between. The CDR3, as DNA: TGTGCCAGCAGCTTATACTACGAGCAGTACTTC. Translation: CASSLYYEQYF.

The gene calls are TRBV29-1 and TRBJ2-5; 8 positions agree with TRBD2. The CDR3 sequence is 12 residues long. Unmatched junction bases numbered 5, after V lost 6 bases and J lost 5 bases. Germline values: CDR1 SQVTM, CDR2 ANQGSEA. CDR3 loop: CSVTGLGETQYF. The DNA for the CDR3 is TGCAGCGTCACGGGACTAGGGGAGACCCAGTACTTC.

The V call is TRBV19, the J call TRBJ2-3; the D gene could be TRBD1 or TRBD2 (5 bases each). Trimming took 2 bases from V and 6 from J, leaving 9 bases between them. The CDR3 covers 13 residues. CDR1 LNHDA and CDR2 SQIVND come from the germline V gene (reference sequence). The CDR3 protein is CASSISGRDTQYF. CDR3 coding DNA: TGTGCCAGTAGTATATCGGGGCGGGATACGCAGTATTTT. Drawing the rest from reference TRBV19 and TRBJ2-3, the complete variable domain is DGGITQSPKYLFRKEGQNVTLSCEQNLNHDAMYWYRQDPGQGLRLIYYSQIVNDFQKGDIAEGYSVSREKKESFPLTVTSAQKNPTAFYLCASSISGRDTQYFGPGTRLTVL.

The chain links TRBV27 to TRBJ2-1, with no clear D. Germline loops: CDR1 MNHEY, CDR2 SMNVEV (reference sequence). The CDR3 covers 16 residues. Trimming took off 5 bases at V and 1 base at J, with 15 bases between the two ends. The CDR3 DNA sequence: TGTGCCAGCAGTCCGTCCCCGGCGGTATCCTACAATGAGCAGTTCTTC. Protein: CASSPSPAVSYNEQFF.

The V gene is TRBV28, the J gene TRBJ2-3; TRBD2 matches at 11 bases. The CDR3 runs to 16 residues. CDR1 MDHEN and CDR2 SYDVKM come from the germline V gene. With V trimmed by 4 bases and J by 4 bases, 7 bases remained unmatched. The CDR3 nucleotides read TGTGCCAGCAGTTCGACTCTAGCGGGGGGATCAGATACGCAGTATTTT. This encodes CASSSTLAGGSDTQYF.

V gene TRBV7-2 combines with J gene TRBJ2-7; D gene uncertain. Germline V CDR1 and CDR2: SGHTA, FQGNSA. V was clipped by 2 bases and J by 5 bases, with 25 bases between them. This CDR3 comprises 18 residues. The CDR3 DNA reads TGTGCCAGCAGCTTATCGGGTTACGGAACAGACGAACTAAACGAGCAGTACTTC. It codes for CASSLSGYGTDELNEQYF.

This clone was observed once. The chain carries TRBV27 and TRBJ2-7, with D possibly being TRBD1 or TRBD2 (6 bases each). Germline V CDR1 and CDR2: MNHEY, SMNVEV (reference sequence). Trimming left V 6 bases short and J 4 bases short, with 10 bases between. The CDR3 length is 12 residues. CDR3 residues: CASRGGGYEQYF. The CDR3 DNA reads TGTGCCAGCAGAGGGGGAGGTTACGAGCAGTACTTC.

The chain combines TRBV28 with TRBJ1-5, with a tentative D call TRBD1 (5 bases). Germline V gives CDR1 MDHEN, CDR2 SYDVKM. Trimming left V 5 bases short and J 2 bases short, with 13 bases between. The CDR3 totals 15 residues. CDR3: CASSDDSDGNQPQHF. CDR3 coding DNA: TGTGCCAGCAGTGACGACAGTGATGGCAATCAGCCCCAGCATTTT.

The CDR3 sequence is CASSPDRGRGNQPQHF. CDR3 bases: TGTGCCAGTAGTCCTGACAGGGGGCGCGGCAATCAGCCCCAGCATTTT. This sequence joins TRBV19 and TRBJ1-5; TRBD1 matches 10 bases. This CDR3 comprises 16 residues. With 5 bases clipped from V and 2 bases from J, the junction kept 6 bases outside the gene matches. Germline CDR1 reads LNHDA; CDR2 reads SQIVND (reference sequence).

This clone was observed a single time. The rearrangement uses TRBV28 and TRBJ1-1; no clear D. Per germline, CDR1 MDHEN and CDR2 SYDVKM. Between the trimmed V and J ends, which lost 8 bases and 1 base, there was a span of 11 bases. The CDR3 covers 13 residues. The CDR3 nucleotides read TGTGCCAGCCTGACACCTCCGAACACTGAAGCTTTCTTT. Encoded protein: CASLTPPNTEAFF.

The chain links TRBV29-1 to TRBJ2-1; D gene ambiguous. V was cut by 0 bases and J by 5 bases, with 11 bases left in between. This CDR3 is built from 14 residues. From germline, CDR1 is SQVTM and CDR2 ANQGSEA. The DNA for the CDR3 is TGCAGCGTTGAAGATCCAGCAGGAAACAATGAGCAGTTCTTC. Translation gives CSVEDPAGNNEQFF.

This rearrangement joins TRBV5-4 to TRBJ2-1, with D hard to call. CDR1 SGHNT and CDR2 YYREEE come from the germline V gene (reference sequence). The CDR3 is made up of 13 amino acids. V lost 0 bases and J 5 bases, leaving 6 bases between the germline ends. CDR3 nucleotides: TGTGCCAGCAGCTTGGCGACAAACAATGAGCAGTTCTTC. Protein product: CASSLATNNEQFF.

V and J are TRBV2 and TRBJ1-6; D uncertain. CDR1 and CDR2 from the germline V gene are SNHLY and FYNNEI. The CDR3 spans 13 residues. V dropped 6 bases and J dropped 6 bases, with 9 bases sitting between them. DNA for the CDR3: TGTGCCAGCAGGAGGACGGTTAATTCACCCCTCCACTTT. Translating gives CASRRTVNSPLHF.

V is TRBV6-5 and J is TRBJ1-6, with D perhaps matching TRBD1 (5 bases). Germline-derived CDR1 and CDR2 are MNHEY and SVGAGI. CDR3 length: 13 residues. The germline V and J ends were trimmed by 9 bases and 7 bases, with 13 bases remaining between them. The CDR3 coding sequence is TGTGCCAGTTACCGGGACCGGAATTCACCCCTCCACTTT. This encodes CASYRDRNSPLHF.

The gene calls are TRBV28 and TRBJ2-3, with D perhaps given as TRBD1 or TRBD2 (5 bases each). The CDR3 is made up of 15 amino acids. Trimming left V 7 bases short and J 4 bases short, with 18 bases between. Germline assignment: CDR1 MDHEN and CDR2 SYDVKM. The CDR3 protein is CASTPRDAVSDTQYF. The CDR3 nucleotides read TGTGCCAGCACCCCTCGGGACGCGGTTTCAGATACGCAGTATTTT.

The chain employs TRBV6-1 and TRBJ1-3; D unresolved. CDR3 length equals 14 residues. Germline V gene sequence: CDR1 MNHNS, CDR2 SASEGT. The V end lost 4 bases, the J end lost 4 bases, and 11 bases lay between the germline ends. The CDR3 DNA follows: TGTGCCAGCAGTGCGTCTAGTTCCGGAAACACCATATATTTT. Translating it yields CASSASSSGNTIYF.

The V gene is TRBV25-1, the J gene TRBJ1-1; perhaps TRBD1 as D (5 bases). Germline CDR1 reads MGHDK; CDR2 reads SYGVNS. The CDR3 spans 14 residues. V lost 2 bases and J 5 bases, leaving 12 bases between the germline ends. CDR3 nucleotide sequence: TGTGCCAGCAGTGAAGGGGGGAGAGGGACTGAAGCTTTCTTT. Its translation is CASSEGGRGTEAFF.

J is TRBJ2-7 and V is TRBV28; D might be TRBD1 (8 bases). The CDR3 is made up of 15 amino acids. Trimming cost V 6 bases and J 2 bases, with 17 bases left between them. Germline CDR1 MDHEN, CDR2 SYDVKM. Written as DNA, the CDR3 is TGTGCCAGCAGCGGCAGACAGGGGAGGGCCTACGAGCAGTACTTC. This translates into CASSGRQGRAYEQYF.

The genes are TRBV29-1 and TRBJ1-2; D gene unclear. This CDR3 has 15 amino acids. V was cut by 5 bases and J by 1 base, with 17 bases left in between. The V gene's germline CDR1 is SQVTM and CDR2 ANQGSEA. This CDR3 is CSVRGDRGDNYGYTF. The CDR3 DNA follows: TGCAGCGTTCGGGGAGACCGAGGCGATAACTATGGCTACACCTTC.

V and J are TRBV4-1 and TRBJ2-7; possibly TRBD1 for D (5 bases). Germline V gene lookup returns CDR1 MGHRA and CDR2 YSYEKL. Trimming shortened V by 0 bases and J by 5 bases, and 11 bases separated the two germline ends. The CDR3 runs to 14 residues. CDR3 sequence reads: CASSQDRMTDEQYF. Here the CDR3 DNA reads TGCGCCAGCAGCCAAGATAGGATGACAGACGAGCAGTACTTC.